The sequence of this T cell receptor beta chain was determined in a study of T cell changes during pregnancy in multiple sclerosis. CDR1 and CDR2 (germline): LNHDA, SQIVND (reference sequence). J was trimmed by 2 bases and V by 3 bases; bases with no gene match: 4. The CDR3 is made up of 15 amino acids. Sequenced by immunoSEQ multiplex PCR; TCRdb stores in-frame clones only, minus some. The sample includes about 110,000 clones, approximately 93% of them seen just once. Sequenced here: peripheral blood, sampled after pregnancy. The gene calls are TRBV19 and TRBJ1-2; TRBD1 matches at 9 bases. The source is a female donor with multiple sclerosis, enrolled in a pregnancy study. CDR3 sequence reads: CASSIGTGTNYGYTF. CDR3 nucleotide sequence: TGTGCCAGTAGTATCGGGACAGGGACAAACTATGGCTACACCTTC. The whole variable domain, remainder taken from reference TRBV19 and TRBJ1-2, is DGGITQSPKYLFRKEGQNVTLSCEQNLNHDAMYWYRQDPGQGLRLIYYSQIVNDFQKGDIAEGYSVSREKKESFPLTVTSAQKNPTAFYLCASSIGTGTNYGYTFGSGTRLTVV.